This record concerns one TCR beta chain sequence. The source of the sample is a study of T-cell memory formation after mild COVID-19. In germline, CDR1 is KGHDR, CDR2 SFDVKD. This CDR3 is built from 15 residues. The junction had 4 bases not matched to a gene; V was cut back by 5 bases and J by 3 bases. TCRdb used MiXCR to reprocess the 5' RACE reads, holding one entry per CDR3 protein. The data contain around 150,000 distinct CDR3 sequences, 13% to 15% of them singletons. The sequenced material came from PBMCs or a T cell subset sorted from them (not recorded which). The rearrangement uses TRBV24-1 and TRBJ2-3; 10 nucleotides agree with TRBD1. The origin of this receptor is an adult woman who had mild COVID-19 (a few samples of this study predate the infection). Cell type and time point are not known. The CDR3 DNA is TGTGCCACCAGTGCCGGGACAGGGGATACAGATACGCAGTATTTT. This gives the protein CATSAGTGDTDTQYF.